The sequence of this T cell receptor (beta chain) was determined in a study of T cell changes during pregnancy in multiple sclerosis. Produced via immunoSEQ multiplex PCR; TCRdb's table is partial and in-frame only. The profile shows fewer than 70,000 clones, roughly 90% of them singletons. V was clipped by 8 bases and J by 8 bases; unmatched bases: 11. The germline CDR1 and CDR2 sequences are ENHRY and SYGVKD. The CDR3 totals 15 residues. Sample: peripheral blood, taken in the second trimester of pregnancy. This receptor was obtained from a female donor in good health, enrolled as a control in a pregnancy study. J is TRBJ2-1 and V is TRBV10-3; 11 bases match TRBD2. In nucleotides, the CDR3 is TGTGCCATCTCTATTTTACTAGCGGGAGCCTATGAGCAGTTCTTC. Amino acids: CAISILLAGAYEQFF.